The rows below give T cell receptor beta chains drawn from one sample of a study of T cells in Graves' hyperthyroidism and ophthalmopathy. TCRdb re-analysed the multiplex PCR reads in MiXCR, keeping a single row per CDR3 protein. This table has roughly 380,000 distinct CDR3 sequences, roughly an eighth appearing once. The sequenced sample consisted of blood. The receptors originated from a woman aged 18-29 years with Graves' hyperthyroidism. CDR3s leave out the opening cysteine and the closing phenylalanine or tryptophan.

V gene | CDR3 protein
TRBV2 | ASRSGSGGNQPQH
TRBV19 | ASHGRSSYNEQF
TRBV7-2 | ASSLAASGRAGETQY
TRBV27 | ASSPVAIAYNEQF
TRBV5-1 | ASSLGGTVSYEQY
TRBV18 | ASSPKLDSLWGYT
TRBV6-1 | ASSDRGRGTDTQY
TRBV11-2 | ASSPTGPTDTQY
TRBV28 | ASIGGTYNEQF
TRBV7-2 | ASRRDRGNEQY
TRBV2 | ASSLQGGGDNEQF
TRBV25-1 | ASSEEGSNQPQH
TRBV30 | ASTSTATDTQY
TRBV2 | ASRYGVSGQAQY
TRBV25-1 | ASSEGQPGQPLH
TRBV9 | ASSVVPGGETQY
TRBV28 | ASSEVGRDYGYT
TRBV6-1 | ASSAPTGSTDTQY
TRBV27 | ASSTIGGTADTQY
TRBV7-3 | ASSGQGGSGNTIY
TRBV24-1 | ATSDSSPGLAGEWGEQF
TRBV16 | ASSALSYNEQF
TRBV9 | ASSVDGSSGDTQY
TRBV18 | ASSHPDKIWSNYGYT
TRBV7-3 | ASSLGQVSPYGYT
TRBV12-3/TRBV12-4 | ASSFSTGGEQPQH
TRBV5-1 | ASSLSDSPDYGYT
TRBV9 | ASSGGQGTNSPLH
TRBV27 | ASSFRGSNSPLH
TRBV3-1 | ASSGGRSYEQC
TRBV7-2 | ASSLTPGQGADTQY
TRBV20-1 | SARRTSGRETQY
TRBV5-1 | ASSLSRGNTEAF
TRBV7-2 | ASSLITGYEQF
TRBV13 | ASSFRTGGFYNEQF
TRBV2 | ASKQTGAGELF
TRBV18 | ASSPQHPKTGNNEQF
TRBV30 | AWSPGSNQPQH
TRBV12-3/TRBV12-4 | ARKGSTDTQY
TRBV18 | ASSLRPNQPQH
TRBV19 | ASSNRVANTEAF
TRBV6-1 | ASIDREGIGYT
TRBV27 | ASSLFLREKLF
TRBV7-3 | ASSLTSGGGEEQF
TRBV11-2 | ASSLGRWSRAYQETQY
TRBV19 | ASSSTGGGRQETQY
TRBV2 | ASYPGQGAGPTDTQY
TRBV16 | ASSLNRGSYNEQF
TRBV7-3 | ASSLIAGGPYNEQF